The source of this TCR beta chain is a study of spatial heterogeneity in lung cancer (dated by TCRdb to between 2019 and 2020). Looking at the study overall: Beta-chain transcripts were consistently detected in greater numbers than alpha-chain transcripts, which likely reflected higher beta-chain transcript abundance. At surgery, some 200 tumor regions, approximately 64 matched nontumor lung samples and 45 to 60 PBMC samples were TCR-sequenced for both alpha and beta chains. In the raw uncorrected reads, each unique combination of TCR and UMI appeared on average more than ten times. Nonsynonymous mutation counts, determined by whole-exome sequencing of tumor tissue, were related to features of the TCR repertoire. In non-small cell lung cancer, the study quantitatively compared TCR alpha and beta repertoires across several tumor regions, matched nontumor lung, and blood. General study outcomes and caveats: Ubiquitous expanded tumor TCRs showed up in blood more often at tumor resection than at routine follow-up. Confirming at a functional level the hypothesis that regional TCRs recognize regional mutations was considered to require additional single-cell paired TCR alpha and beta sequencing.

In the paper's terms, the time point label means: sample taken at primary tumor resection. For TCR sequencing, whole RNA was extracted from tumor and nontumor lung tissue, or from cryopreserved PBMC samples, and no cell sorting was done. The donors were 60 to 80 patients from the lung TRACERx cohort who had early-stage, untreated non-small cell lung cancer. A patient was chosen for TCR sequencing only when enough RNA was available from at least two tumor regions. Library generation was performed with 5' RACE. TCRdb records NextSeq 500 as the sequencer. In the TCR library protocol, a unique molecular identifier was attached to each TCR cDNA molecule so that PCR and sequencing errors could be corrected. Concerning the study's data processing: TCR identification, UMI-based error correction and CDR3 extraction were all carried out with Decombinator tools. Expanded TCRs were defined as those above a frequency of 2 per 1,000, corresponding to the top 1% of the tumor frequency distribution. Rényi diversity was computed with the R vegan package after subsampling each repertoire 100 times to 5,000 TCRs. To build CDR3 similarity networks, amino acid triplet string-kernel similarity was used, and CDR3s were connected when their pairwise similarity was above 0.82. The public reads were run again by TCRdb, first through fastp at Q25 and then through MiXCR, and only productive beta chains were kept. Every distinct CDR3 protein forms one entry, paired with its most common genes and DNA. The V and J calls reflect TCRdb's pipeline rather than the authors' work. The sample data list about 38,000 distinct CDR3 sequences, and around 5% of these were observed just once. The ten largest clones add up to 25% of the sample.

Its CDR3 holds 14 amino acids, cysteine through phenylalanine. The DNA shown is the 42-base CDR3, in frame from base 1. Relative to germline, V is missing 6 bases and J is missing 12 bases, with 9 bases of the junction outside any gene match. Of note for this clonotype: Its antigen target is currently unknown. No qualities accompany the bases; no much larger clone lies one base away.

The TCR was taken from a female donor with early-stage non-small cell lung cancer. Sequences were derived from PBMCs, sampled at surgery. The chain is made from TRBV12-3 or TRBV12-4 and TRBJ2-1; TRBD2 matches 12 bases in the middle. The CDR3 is CASRGTSGPRGQFF. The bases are TGTGCCAGCAGGGGGACTAGCGGGCCCCGAGGGCAGTTCTTC.